The clone carrying this T cell receptor beta chain was picked up many times. Its antigen is currently unknown. cDNA libraries of TCR beta carried unique molecular identifiers. TCRdb reprocessed the PCR reads with MiXCR, giving one entry per CDR3 protein. This sample has roughly 180,000 distinct CDR3 sequences, with about 32% found just once. The sample is drawn from a study of post-analysis software for immune sequencing data. In the study overall: Relapsing-remitting, secondary progressive and progressive-relapsing multiple sclerosis were all included among the disease courses.

Study-wide results and limits: For normalized Chao1 diversity, multiple sclerosis patients scored significantly lower than controls did. TRBV5-6, TRBV5-1 and TRBV20-1 were among a handful of TRBV segments more frequent in patients than controls. Those samples that were prepared in the same batch co-clustered strongly by F measure.

V was shortened by 6 bases and J by 2 bases, with 8 bases between the two germline ends. This CDR3 has 12 amino acids. Germline V gene sequence: CDR1 WSHSY, CDR2 SAAADI. The receptor was derived from a girl aged 5 to 17 with multiple sclerosis. V is TRBV10-2 and J is TRBJ2-7; D ambiguous. Sequenced sample: blood. The CDR3 DNA is TGCGCCAGCAGCCAGAGTGCCTACGAGCAGTACTTC. It is translated as CASSQSAYEQYF.